The next 31 T cell receptor beta chains were all read from a single sample in a study of cytomegalovirus exposure and HLA in healthy donors. Profiled with immunoSEQ multiplex PCR; TCRdb holds only in-frame clones, not every one. The sample lists roughly 150,000 clones, 84% occurring once. Sequenced input: PBMCs. These receptors were collected from a man younger than 40 in good health and CMV-seropositive.

This clone has a handful of counts. The genes are TRBV4-3 and TRBJ2-3; D not certain. With 1 base removed from V and 2 bases from J, the gap between germline ends came to 7 bases. This CDR3 spans 14 amino acids. Per the germline V gene, CDR1 is LGHNA and CDR2 is YSLEER. DNA for the CDR3: TGCGCCAGCAGCCAAGGGCGGCCCACAGATACGCAGTATTTT. Its protein product is CASSQGRPTDTQYF.

CDR3 in amino acids: CSVGQDRNYEQYF. The CDR3 DNA sequence: TGCAGCGTTGGGCAAGACAGGAACTACGAGCAGTACTTC. This chain joins TRBV29-1 and TRBJ2-7; perhaps TRBD1 as D (6 bases). The germline V and J ends were trimmed by 4 bases and 3 bases, with 13 bases remaining between them. Germline V gene sequence: CDR1 SQVTM, CDR2 ANQGSEA. The CDR3 loop spans 13 amino acids.

J is TRBJ2-1 and V is TRBV18; 7 nucleotides align to TRBD2. V was pared by 6 bases and J by 5 bases, with 13 bases of the junction left unmatched. The CDR3 runs to 16 residues. CDR1 is KGHSH and CDR2 is LQKENI in the germline V gene. The CDR3 DNA sequence: TGTGCCAGCTCGTCCTCCTGGGGCGCGGGAGACAATGAGCAGTTCTTC. It is translated as CASSSSWGAGDNEQFF.

The CDR3 nucleotides are TGCGCCAGCAGCCAAGATAGAATTCTCTACACCTTC. Translation gives CASSQDRILYTF. V and J are TRBV4-3 and TRBJ1-2; D not resolved. CDR1 and CDR2 from the germline V gene are LGHNA and YSLEER. Deletions cut 0 bases from V and 10 bases from J, with 9 bases between. The length of the CDR3 is 12 residues.

The rearrangement joins TRBV7-9 to TRBJ2-2; D is undetermined. CDR3 length: 14 residues. Per the germline V gene, CDR1 is SEHNR and CDR2 is FQNEAQ (reference sequence). The ends were cut back, 2 bases at V and 2 bases at J, with 6 bases in the middle. The CDR3: CASSLSYNTGELFF. In nucleotides, the CDR3 is TGTGCCAGCAGCTTATCCTATAACACCGGGGAGCTGTTTTTT.

The chain couples TRBV28 to TRBJ2-7, with 11 bases lining up with TRBD1. CDR1 is MDHEN and CDR2 is SYDVKM in the germline V gene. This CDR3 is built from 18 residues. With V trimmed by 5 bases and J by 4 bases, 16 bases remained unmatched. The CDR3 loop reads CASSPRTGGAHSPYEQYF. CDR3 nucleotides: TGTGCCAGCAGTCCGCGGACAGGGGGCGCCCACTCTCCTTACGAGCAGTACTTC.

This clone was counted a single time. This chain connects TRBV7-2 to TRBJ1-5, with a tentative D call TRBD1 (6 bases). The CDR3 consists of 17 residues. The germline V and J ends were trimmed by 4 bases and 1 base, with 17 bases remaining between them. Germline V gene lookup returns CDR1 SGHTA and CDR2 FQGNSA. The CDR3 loop reads CASSSTGGGWSNQPQHF. The CDR3 bases are TGTGCCAGCAGCTCTACGGGGGGGGGCTGGAGCAATCAGCCCCAGCATTTT.

In this sample, this clone turned up once. The chain couples TRBV2 to TRBJ2-7; a weak D match, TRBD2 (7 bases). V lost 11 bases and J 4 bases, leaving 21 bases between the germline ends. This CDR3 is 14 amino acids long. Germline V lookup: CDR1 SNHLY, CDR2 FYNNEI. This CDR3 is CASRVGGQVYEQYF. In nucleotides, the CDR3 is TGTGCCTCCCGGGTGGGGGGGCAAGTATACGAGCAGTACTTC.

The sample holds one count of this clone. J is TRBJ1-6 and V is TRBV6-6; D unclear. The germline CDR1 and CDR2 sequences are MNHNY and SVGAGI (reference sequence). V lost 5 bases and J lost 2, with 7 bases in between. The CDR3 runs to 14 residues. CDR3 coding DNA: TGTGCCAGCAGTCCCCGGGCCTATAATTCACCCCTCCACTTT. Translated: CASSPRAYNSPLHF.

This clone came up a few times. The DNA of the CDR3 is TGCGCCAGCAGTGTTAGAGGGACCTACGAGCAGTACTTC. Protein: CASSVRGTYEQYF. J is TRBJ2-7 and V is TRBV10-2, with D maybe TRBD2 (5 bases). V lost 4 bases, J lost 2 bases, and 9 bases lay in between. This CDR3 is built from 13 residues. Germline lookup yields CDR1 WSHSY and CDR2 SAAADI.

V is TRBV7-6 and J is TRBJ2-1; 15 bases fit TRBD2. The junction had 4 bases not matched to a gene; V was cut back by 3 bases and J by 7 bases. This CDR3 is 16 amino acids long. Germline V gene lookup returns CDR1 SGHVS and CDR2 FNYEAQ. The CDR3 sequence: CASSFSGTSGGNEQFF. In nucleotides, the CDR3 is TGTGCCAGCAGCTTTAGTGGGACTAGCGGGGGGAATGAGCAGTTCTTC.

This clone was counted only a few times. The chain uses TRBV7-3 and TRBJ2-5, with 9 bases identical to TRBD2. This CDR3 has 15 amino acids. Losses at the gene ends were 0 bases for V and 5 bases for J; bases not matched to a gene: 4. Germline lookup yields CDR1 SGHTA and CDR2 FQGTGA. CDR3 bases: TGTGCCAGCAGCTTAACTAGCGGGAGCAGTGAGACCCAGTACTTC. Its translation is CASSLTSGSSETQYF.

This sequence joins TRBV10-3 and TRBJ2-1; 7 nucleotides line up with TRBD2. V lost 5 bases to trimming and J lost 8 bases; unmatched junction nucleotides: 12. CDR3 length: 15 residues. CDR1 is ENHRY, CDR2 SYGVKD, per germline. CDR3 bases: TGTGCCATCAGTCTGTGGGACTACAGCGAGGATGAGCAGTTCTTC. Its translation: CAISLWDYSEDEQFF.

V and J are TRBV5-6 and TRBJ2-4, with a tentative D call TRBD2 (6 bases). The germline V gene has CDR1 SGHDT and CDR2 YYEEEE. V was clipped by 3 bases and J by 7 bases, with 17 bases between them. CDR3 length: 15 amino acids. The CDR3 DNA sequence: TGTGCCAGCAGCTCATTAGCGGACGATGAGAACATTCAGTACTTC. It specifies CASSSLADDENIQYF.

This clone appeared once. The J gene is TRBJ2-5, the V gene TRBV4-1; TRBD2 agrees at 11 bases. V gave up 0 bases and J gave up 2 bases; unmatched junction bases: 5. The germline V gene encodes CDR1 MGHRA and CDR2 YSYEKL. The CDR3 is made up of 17 amino acids. In nucleotides, the CDR3 is TGCGCCAGCAGCCAAGACCAGGGACTAGCGGTACAAGAGACCCAGTACTTC. This codes for CASSQDQGLAVQETQYF.

V usage is TRBV5-6 and J usage is TRBJ2-2, with D unclear. The CDR3 contains 16 residues. V was clipped by 1 base and J by 6 bases, with 16 bases between them. The germline V gene has CDR1 SGHDT and CDR2 YYEEEE. The CDR3 here is CASSLFLRGIAGELFF. The CDR3 DNA reads TGTGCCAGCAGCTTGTTTTTGAGAGGAATTGCCGGGGAGCTGTTTTTT.

The V call is TRBV18, the J call TRBJ2-7, with a weak D call TRBD1 (6 bases). This CDR3 has 15 amino acids. V was clipped by 2 bases and J by 3 bases, with 14 bases between them. The germline V gene has CDR1 KGHSH and CDR2 LQKENI. CDR3 sequence: CASSPRRTDNYEQYF. CDR3 nucleotide sequence: TGTGCCAGCTCACCAAGAAGGACAGATAACTACGAGCAGTACTTC.

This clone was observed once. The chain links TRBV14 to TRBJ2-7, with D possibly TRBD1 on 5 matching bases. Germline lookup yields CDR1 SGHDN and CDR2 FVKESK. The germline V and J ends were trimmed by 2 bases and 4 bases, with 15 bases remaining between them. The CDR3 length is 15 residues. CDR3 loop: CASSQIVGQSYEQYF. Written as DNA, the CDR3 is TGTGCCAGCAGCCAAATAGTAGGACAATCGTACGAGCAGTACTTC.

This chain uses TRBV19 with TRBJ2-1; D is unresolved. Trimming cost V 3 bases and J 1 base, with 13 bases left between them. The CDR3 is 16 residues long. Germline loops: CDR1 LNHDA, CDR2 SQIVND (reference sequence). DNA for the CDR3: TGTGCCAGTAGTATGAGCGCGGAACTTTCCTACAATGAGCAGTTCTTC. The encoded protein is CASSMSAELSYNEQFF. The full variable domain, completed using reference TRBV19 and TRBJ2-1, is DGGITQSPKYLFRKEGQNVTLSCEQNLNHDAMYWYRQDPGQGLRLIYYSQIVNDFQKGDIAEGYSVSREKKESFPLTVTSAQKNPTAFYLCASSMSAELSYNEQFFGPGTRLTVL.

The rearrangement uses TRBV28 and TRBJ1-1, with no clear D. V was cut by 2 bases and J by 2 bases, with 21 bases left in between. CDR1 is MDHEN, CDR2 SYDVKM, per germline. The CDR3 has 18 amino acids. CDR3 protein: CASSLVSGNQQLNTEAFF. The CDR3 bases are TGTGCCAGCAGTTTAGTATCCGGGAACCAACAACTTAACACTGAAGCTTTCTTT.

The chain carries TRBV27 and TRBJ2-5; a possible D gene is TRBD2 (7 bases). The CDR3 is 13 amino acids. CDR1 MNHEY and CDR2 SMNVEV come from the germline V gene (reference sequence). Trimming stripped 3 bases from V and 5 bases from J, with 10 bases between. CDR3 in amino acids: CASSLGGGETQYF. DNA of the CDR3: TGTGCCAGCAGTTTGGGAGGGGGGGAGACCCAGTACTTC.

V usage is TRBV9 and J usage is TRBJ1-2; the match to TRBD1 covers 7 bases. The CDR3 has 15 residues. Germline V CDR1 and CDR2: SGDLS, YYNGEE. V trimming: 4 bases; J trimming: 4 bases; junction bases outside the gene matches: 10. This chain's CDR3 is CASSSSRDRVYGYTF. The CDR3 bases are TGTGCCAGCAGCTCCTCCCGCGACAGGGTCTATGGCTACACCTTC.

The CDR3 nucleotides are TGTGCCAGCAGTGAAGCGGGGGGACTGGCTGGGTATGAGCAGTTCTTC. Its translation: CASSEAGGLAGYEQFF. The chain couples TRBV6-1 to TRBJ2-1; tentative D call: TRBD2 (6 bases). Trimming left V 0 bases short and J 8 bases short, with 17 bases between. The CDR3 is made up of 16 amino acids. Germline lookup yields CDR1 MNHNS and CDR2 SASEGT.

V and J are TRBV30 and TRBJ1-5; possibly TRBD1 for D (5 bases). From germline, CDR1 is GTSNPN and CDR2 SVGIG (reference sequence). The CDR3 totals 13 residues. V was shortened by 3 bases and J by 3 bases, with 9 bases between the two germline ends. The CDR3 loop reads CAWRPGNNQPQHF. CDR3 bases: TGTGCCTGGAGGCCAGGGAACAATCAGCCCCAGCATTTT.

The genes are TRBV29-1 and TRBJ1-1, with 7 nucleotides matching TRBD1. With V trimmed by 4 bases and J by 1 base, 12 bases remained unmatched. Looked up from germline, CDR1 is SQVTM and CDR2 is ANQGSEA. There are 16 residues in the CDR3. CDR3 sequence (DNA): TGCAGCGTTGGAATGTTAGGTGGACAGGCGAACACTGAAGCTTTCTTT. Its protein product is CSVGMLGGQANTEAFF.

The chain recombines TRBV7-3 with TRBJ2-5; 14 nucleotides line up with TRBD2. This CDR3 contains 17 residues. Per the germline V gene, CDR1 is SGHTA and CDR2 is FQGTGA. The V segment lost 5 bases and the J segment 1 base; nucleotides outside the gene matches: 6. This CDR3 is CASSPGTSGRVQETQYF. The CDR3 coding sequence is TGTGCCAGCAGCCCCGGGACTAGCGGGAGAGTCCAAGAGACCCAGTACTTC.

The chain links TRBV11-2 to TRBJ2-7; 7 bases align to TRBD1. Trimming removed 5 bases from V and 6 bases from J; junction bases left unmatched: 7. The CDR3 has 13 amino acids. Germline V lookup: CDR1 SGHAT, CDR2 FQNNGV. CDR3: CASSPDRAREQYF. The CDR3 DNA is TGTGCCAGCAGCCCAGACAGGGCCCGCGAGCAGTACTTC.

The chain combines TRBV5-6 with TRBJ1-2; D is unclear. V shed 2 bases and J shed 7 bases, with 12 bases lying between them. Germline CDR1 is SGHDT and CDR2 is YYEEEE. The CDR3 consists of 13 residues. CDR3 bases: TGTGCCAGCAGCTTAGGCAGGACTGGTGGCTACACCTTC. Translating it yields CASSLGRTGGYTF. The complete variable domain, with remaining parts taken from reference TRBV5-6 and TRBJ1-2, reads DAGVTQSPTHLIKTRGQQVTLRCSPKSGHDTVSWYQQALGQGPQFIFQYYEEEERQRGNFPDRFSGHQFPNYSSELNVNALLLGDSALYLCASSLGRTGGYTFGSGTRLTVV.

The V gene is TRBV28, the J gene TRBJ2-3; a weak D match, TRBD1 (6 bases). V dropped 2 bases and J dropped 10 bases, with 13 bases sitting between them. Germline CDR1 reads MDHEN; CDR2 reads SYDVKM. The CDR3 is made up of 13 amino acids. This CDR3 is CASSLPGVYAQYF. The CDR3 bases are TGTGCCAGCAGTTTACCAGGGGTATACGCGCAGTATTTT.

This chain links TRBV27 with TRBJ2-7, with 9 bases fitting TRBD1. Unmatched junction bases numbered 5, after V lost 6 bases and J lost 2 bases. In germline, CDR1 is MNHEY, CDR2 SMNVEV (reference sequence). The CDR3 length is 14 residues. The chain's CDR3 is CASSRQGGPYEQYF. CDR3 coding DNA: TGTGCCAGCAGCCGACAGGGGGGCCCCTACGAGCAGTACTTC.

V usage is TRBV7-8 and J usage is TRBJ2-7; TRBD1 aligns across 7 bases. CDR3 size: 14 residues. With V trimmed by 4 bases and J by 1 base, 4 bases remained unmatched. From germline, CDR1 is SGHVS and CDR2 FQNEAQ. This chain's CDR3 is CASSSRQGSYEQYF. In DNA, the CDR3 is TGTGCCAGCAGCTCCCGACAGGGTTCCTACGAGCAGTACTTC.